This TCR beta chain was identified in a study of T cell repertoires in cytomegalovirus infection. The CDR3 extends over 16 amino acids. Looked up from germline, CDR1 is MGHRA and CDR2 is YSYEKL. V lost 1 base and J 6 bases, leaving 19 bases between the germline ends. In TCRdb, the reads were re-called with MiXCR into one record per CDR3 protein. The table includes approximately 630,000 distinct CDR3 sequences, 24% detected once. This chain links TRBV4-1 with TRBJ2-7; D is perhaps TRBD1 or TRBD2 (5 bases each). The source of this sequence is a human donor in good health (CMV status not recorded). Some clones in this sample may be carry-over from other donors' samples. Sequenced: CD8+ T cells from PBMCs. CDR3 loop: CASSQGTGPPAFEQYV. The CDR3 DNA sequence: TGCGCCAGCAGCCAAGGGACGGGACCACCTGCGTTCGAGCAGTACGTC.